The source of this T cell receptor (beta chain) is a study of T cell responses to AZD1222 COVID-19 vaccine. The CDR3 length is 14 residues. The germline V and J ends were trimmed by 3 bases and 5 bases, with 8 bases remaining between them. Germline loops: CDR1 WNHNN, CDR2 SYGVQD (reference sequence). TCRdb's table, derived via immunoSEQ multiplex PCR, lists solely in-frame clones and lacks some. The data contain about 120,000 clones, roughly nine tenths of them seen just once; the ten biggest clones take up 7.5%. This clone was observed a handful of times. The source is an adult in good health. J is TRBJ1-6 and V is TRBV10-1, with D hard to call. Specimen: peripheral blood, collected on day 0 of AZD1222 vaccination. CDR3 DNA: TGCGCCAGCAGTGATGGGAGAGATAATTCACCCCTCCACTTT. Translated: CASSDGRDNSPLHF.